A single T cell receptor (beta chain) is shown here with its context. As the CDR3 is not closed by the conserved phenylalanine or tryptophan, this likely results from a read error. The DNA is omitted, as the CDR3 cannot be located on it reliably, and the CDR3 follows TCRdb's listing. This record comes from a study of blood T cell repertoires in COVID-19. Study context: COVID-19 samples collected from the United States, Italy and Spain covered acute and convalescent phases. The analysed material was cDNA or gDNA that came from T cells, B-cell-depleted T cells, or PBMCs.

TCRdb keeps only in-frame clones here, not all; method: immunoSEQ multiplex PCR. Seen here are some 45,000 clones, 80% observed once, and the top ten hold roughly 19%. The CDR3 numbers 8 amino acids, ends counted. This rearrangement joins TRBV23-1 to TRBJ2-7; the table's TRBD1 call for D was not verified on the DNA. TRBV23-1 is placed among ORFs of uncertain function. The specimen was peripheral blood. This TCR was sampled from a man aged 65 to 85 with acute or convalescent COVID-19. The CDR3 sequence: CASSPRIS.